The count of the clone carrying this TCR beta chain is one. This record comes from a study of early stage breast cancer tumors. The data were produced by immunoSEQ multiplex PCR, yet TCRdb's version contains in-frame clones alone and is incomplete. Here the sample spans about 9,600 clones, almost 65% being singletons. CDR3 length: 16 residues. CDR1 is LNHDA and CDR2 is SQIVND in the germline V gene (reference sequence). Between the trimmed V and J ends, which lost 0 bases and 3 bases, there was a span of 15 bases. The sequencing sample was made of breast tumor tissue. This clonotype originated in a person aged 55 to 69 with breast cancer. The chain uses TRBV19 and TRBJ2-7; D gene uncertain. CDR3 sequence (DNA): TGTGCCAGTAGTATAGAGGTTGGCCGGAAAAACTACGAGCAGTACTTC. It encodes CASSIEVGRKNYEQYF.